Listed below are T cell receptor beta chains from one sample, sequenced in a study of identical twins. TCRdb re-called the 5' RACE reads with MiXCR, one entry per CDR3 protein. The table includes approximately 680,000 distinct CDR3 sequences, roughly 7.1% detected once. This same sample was also taken into another study, of yellow fever vaccine responses in identical twins.

The sequenced sample was PBMCs. These receptors all stem from a woman in her late teens or twenties in good health. Both conserved end residues are part of each CDR3. Fields, in order: CDR3 length, V gene, clone size, J gene, CDR3 protein. The listing skips clone size in some rows; elsewhere it reads once, few, many or a size class.

CDR3 length: 15; V gene: TRBV20-1; clone size: NA; J gene: TRBJ1-5; CDR3 protein: CSAGPTTGGNQPQHF
CDR3 length: 15; V gene: TRBV19; clone size: few; J gene: TRBJ2-7; CDR3 protein: CASRMTGGRPYEQYF
CDR3 length: 15; V gene: TRBV3-1; clone size: few; J gene: TRBJ2-7; CDR3 protein: CASSQGAGGTYEQYF
CDR3 length: 15; V gene: TRBV7-3; clone size: NA; J gene: TRBJ2-7; CDR3 protein: CASSPQGGLADEQYF
CDR3 length: 15; V gene: TRBV19; clone size: many; J gene: TRBJ2-1; CDR3 protein: CASSPNQGTRYEQFF
CDR3 length: 17; V gene: TRBV3-1; clone size: many; J gene: TRBJ1-6; CDR3 protein: CASSQGVRFSYNSPLHF
CDR3 length: 11; V gene: TRBV20-1; clone size: NA; J gene: TRBJ1-2; CDR3 protein: CSASMGYGYTF
CDR3 length: 13; V gene: TRBV7-2; clone size: many; J gene: TRBJ2-7; CDR3 protein: CASSNGIGLEQYF
CDR3 length: 15; V gene: TRBV11-2; clone size: NA; J gene: TRBJ2-2; CDR3 protein: CASTPRRVNTGELFF
CDR3 length: 15; V gene: TRBV5-1; clone size: many; J gene: TRBJ2-7; CDR3 protein: CASSIGTSGIYEQYF
CDR3 length: 13; V gene: TRBV7-9; clone size: few; J gene: TRBJ2-3; CDR3 protein: CASSLMGTDTQYF
CDR3 length: 17; V gene: TRBV5-1; clone size: few; J gene: TRBJ2-7; CDR3 protein: CASSSRNYRGPSYEQYF
CDR3 length: 16; V gene: TRBV10-3; clone size: many; J gene: TRBJ2-1; CDR3 protein: CAISDEGQGKYNEQFF
CDR3 length: 13; V gene: TRBV7-9; clone size: NA; J gene: TRBJ1-2; CDR3 protein: CASSSHGEGGYTF
CDR3 length: 12; V gene: TRBV6-5; clone size: many; J gene: TRBJ2-2; CDR3 protein: CASSYRAGELFF